This T cell receptor beta chain appears in the sequencing data of a study of cytomegalovirus exposure and HLA in healthy donors. Across the whole study: Counted in an early data release were about 85 million unique TCRs from HLA-typed donors. Study observations and caveats: Among TCR sequences, most were rare, though some public TCRs appeared in many donors. Other equally common chains were less clonally expanded than HLA-associated TCR beta chains, a later analysis showed.

Points on this clone: Its antigen is undetermined.

60 Vbeta and 13 Jbeta primers were used in PCR. Some clones are missing from TCRdb's copy, which holds only in-frame ones; the method was immunoSEQ multiplex PCR. The sample shows some 170,000 clones, 70% to 85% of them seen only once. CDR3 size: 14 residues. J was trimmed by 6 bases and V by 9 bases; bases with no gene match: 9. The germline CDR1 and CDR2 sequences are MNHNY and SVGAGI (reference sequence). The sequenced material came from PBMCs. The rearrangement links TRBV6-6 to TRBJ2-1; 9 nucleotides align to TRBD1. The origin of this receptor is a man in his forties or fifties in good health and CMV-seronegative. The CDR3 sequence: CASQSGTGSNEQFF. The CDR3 coding sequence is TGTGCCAGTCAATCCGGGACAGGGTCCAATGAGCAGTTCTTC.